The source of this TCR beta chain is a study of T-cell reconstitution after alpha-beta-depleted transplantation in children. In its sample, this clonotype was seen many times. The V and J ends lost 4 bases and 9 bases, in that order; junction bases with no gene match: 2. Germline loops: CDR1 SGHRS, CDR2 YFSETQ. The CDR3 extends over 14 amino acids. During its preparation, the TCRbeta library received unique molecular identifiers. MiXCR, run by TCRdb on the PCR reads, gives a single entry per CDR3 protein. The sample has some 200,000 distinct CDR3 sequences, 13% to 15% seen once. The sequencing here drew on PBMCs from the stem cell graft donor, taken from the stem cell graft. The TCR comes from a human donor who donated a stem cell graft to a child with acute lymphoblastic leukemia. This chain joins TRBV5-1 and TRBJ2-1; TRBD2 matches 15 bases. CDR3 sequence (DNA): TGCGCCAGCAGCCCGGGACTAGCGGGAGGTGAGCAGTTCTTC. It is translated as CASSPGLAGGEQFF.